This T cell receptor beta chain was sequenced for a study of early T cells in non-severe SARS-CoV-2 infection (dated by TCRdb to the early 2020s). About the full investigation: TCR sequencing used bulk RNA from unsorted whole blood, so alpha and beta chains could not be paired. Results the study describes overall, beyond this receptor: VDJdb matching was skewed toward anti-spike CD8 responses, so virus-specific expansions were likely underestimated and private and CD4 specificities were missed.

From the cysteine up to the phenylalanine, the CDR3 has a length of 13 residues. Of all the DNA, just the CDR3 is kept, 39 bases in frame from base 1. V loses 3 bases, J loses 0 bases, and the germline ends lie 5 bases apart. This was a case-control study nested in a cohort of healthcare workers in London, UK, who had nasopharyngeal swab PCR tests and blood samples taken every week. Between 23 and 31 March 2020, the week of the UK lockdown, healthcare workers were enrolled and then followed up weekly for as long as 16 weeks. Comments on this clonotype: Its antigen target is currently unknown. The sample holds no much larger clone one base away, and base qualities are not on file.

The library was generated by 5' RACE. Sequenced on a NextSeq 500. Unique molecular identifiers were attached to individual cDNA molecules in the TCR library protocol so that sequencing error and PCR bias could be corrected. Both TCR alpha and beta chains were sequenced, and tight co-correlation was observed between alpha and beta sequence abundances in each sample. On the authors' methods: V gene, J gene and CDR3 annotation of TCR sequences was performed with Decombinator V4. TCRs were defined as expanded if a significant change between any two time points was detected under a Poisson model with p below 0.0001. TCR abundances were normalised to the total number of TCRs sequenced in each sample and reported as counts per million. TRAV1-2 paired with TRAJ12, TRAJ20 or TRAJ33 defined MAIT TCRs, while TRAV10 paired with TRAJ18 defined iNKT TCRs. VDJdb, accessed on 1 November 2021, was searched for TCRs annotated for CMV, EBV and SARS-CoV-2, and TCRs annotated for more than one antigen were excluded. Starting from the raw public reads, TCRdb applied fastp trimming at Q25, assembled clones with MiXCR and retained in-frame beta chains. Each CDR3 protein appears once, grouped with its most common genes and DNA. V and J calls and clone size were set by TCRdb, not the authors. The table for this sample lists tens of thousands of distinct CDR3 sequences; 8% to 10% of them were counted only once. Approximately 8.8% of the sample lies in the top ten.

This TCR came from an adult who was a healthcare worker with PCR-confirmed SARS-CoV-2 infection or an uninfected control (not recorded which). The rearranged segments are TRBV12-3 or TRBV12-4 and TRBJ1-1; the D segment cannot be called with confidence. The material sequenced was whole blood. The CDR3 protein is CASSFLLNTEAFF. The DNA sequence is TGTGCCAGCAGTTTTCTGTTGAACACTGAAGCTTTCTTT.